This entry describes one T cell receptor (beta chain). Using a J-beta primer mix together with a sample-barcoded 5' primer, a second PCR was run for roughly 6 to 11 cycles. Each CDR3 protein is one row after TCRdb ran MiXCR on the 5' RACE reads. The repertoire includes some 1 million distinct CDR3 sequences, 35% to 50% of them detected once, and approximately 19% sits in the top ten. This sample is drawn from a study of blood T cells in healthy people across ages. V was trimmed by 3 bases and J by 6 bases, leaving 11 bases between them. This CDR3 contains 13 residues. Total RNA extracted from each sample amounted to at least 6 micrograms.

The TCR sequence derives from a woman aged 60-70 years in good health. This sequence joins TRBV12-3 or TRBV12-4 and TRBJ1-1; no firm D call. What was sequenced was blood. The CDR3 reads CASSLRAGAEAFF. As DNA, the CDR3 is TGTGCCAGCAGTTTGAGGGCCGGGGCTGAAGCTTTCTTT.